This T cell receptor (beta chain) was captured in a study of T cell changes during pregnancy in multiple sclerosis. The length of the CDR3 is 14 residues. Trimming left V 6 bases short and J 1 base short, with 9 bases between. Germline V lookup: CDR1 KGHSH, CDR2 LQKENI. Method: immunoSEQ multiplex PCR; TCRdb's copy keeps in-frame clones and lacks some. This table has about 44,000 clones, approximately 96% appearing once. As to this clone: Other DNA sequences in this sample translate to the same CDR3.

Sequencing used peripheral blood, obtained in the second trimester of pregnancy. The receptor was isolated from a female donor with multiple sclerosis, enrolled in a pregnancy study. J is TRBJ2-2 and V is TRBV18; maybe TRBD1 (5 bases). The CDR3 reads CASSPGQNTGELFF. The CDR3 DNA sequence: TGTGCCAGCTCGCCCGGACAGAACACCGGGGAGCTGTTTTTT.